One T cell receptor (beta chain) is described in this entry. Its antigen is not identified. Sequenced by immunoSEQ multiplex PCR; TCRdb stores in-frame clones only, minus some. The sample shows 110,000 or so clones, roughly 89% of them seen only once. J gave up 4 bases and V 1 base, and 1 base lay outside the gene matches. This CDR3 contains 14 residues. Germline CDR1 reads SGHAT; CDR2 reads FQNNGV. The sample is drawn from a study of T cell responses to AZD1222 COVID-19 vaccine. Study-wide findings and caveats: After two AZD1222 doses, spike-specific TCR breadth and depth rose versus day 0. Just 5 to 7 people given AZD1222 tested seropositive at baseline. It was only after the peak T cell response that any repertoires were sampled.

This clonotype was obtained from an adult in good health. Sample: peripheral blood, taken on day 0 of MenACWY control vaccination. This sequence joins TRBV11-2 and TRBJ2-1; 7 positions match TRBD2. The CDR3: CASSLALAYNEQFF. The DNA of the CDR3 is TGTGCCAGCAGCTTAGCACTAGCGTACAATGAGCAGTTCTTC.